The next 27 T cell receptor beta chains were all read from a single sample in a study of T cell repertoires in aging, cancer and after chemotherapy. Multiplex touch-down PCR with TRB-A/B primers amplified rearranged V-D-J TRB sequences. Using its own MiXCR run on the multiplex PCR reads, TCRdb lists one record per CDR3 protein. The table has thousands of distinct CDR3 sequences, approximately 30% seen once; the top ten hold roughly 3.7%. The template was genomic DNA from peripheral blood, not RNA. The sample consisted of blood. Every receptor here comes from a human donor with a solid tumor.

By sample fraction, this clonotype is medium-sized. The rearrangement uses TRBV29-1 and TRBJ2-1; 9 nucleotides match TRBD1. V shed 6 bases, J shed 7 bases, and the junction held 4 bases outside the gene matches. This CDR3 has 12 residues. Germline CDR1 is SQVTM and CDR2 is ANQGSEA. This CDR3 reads CSVDRGGNEQFF. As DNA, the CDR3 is TGCAGCGTGGACAGGGGCGGAAATGAGCAGTTCTTC.

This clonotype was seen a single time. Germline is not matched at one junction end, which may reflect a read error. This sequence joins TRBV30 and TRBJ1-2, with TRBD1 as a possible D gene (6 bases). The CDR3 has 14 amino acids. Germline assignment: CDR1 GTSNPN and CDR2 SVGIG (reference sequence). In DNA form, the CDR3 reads TGTCCCTGGAGAAGGGCAGGGGCTAACTATGGCTACACCTTC. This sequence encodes CPWRRAGANYGYTF.

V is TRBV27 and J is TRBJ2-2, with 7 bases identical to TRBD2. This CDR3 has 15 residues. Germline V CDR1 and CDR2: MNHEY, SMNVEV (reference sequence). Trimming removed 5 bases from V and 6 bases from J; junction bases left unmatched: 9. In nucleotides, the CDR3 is TGTGCCAGCAGTCCACGGACTAGTAAATCCGGGGAGCTGTTTTTT. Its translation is CASSPRTSKSGELFF.

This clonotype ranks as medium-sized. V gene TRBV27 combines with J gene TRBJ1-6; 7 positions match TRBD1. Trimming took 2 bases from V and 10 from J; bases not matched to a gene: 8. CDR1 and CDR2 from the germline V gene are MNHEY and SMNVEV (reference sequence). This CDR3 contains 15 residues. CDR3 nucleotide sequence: TGTGCCAGCAGTTTACTTCGAACAGGGGAATCACCCCTCCACTTT. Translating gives CASSLLRTGESPLHF.

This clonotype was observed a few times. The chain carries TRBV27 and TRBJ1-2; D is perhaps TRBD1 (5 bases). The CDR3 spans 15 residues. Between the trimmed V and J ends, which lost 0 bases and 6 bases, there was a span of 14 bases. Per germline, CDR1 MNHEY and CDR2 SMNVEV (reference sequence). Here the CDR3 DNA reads TGTGCCAGCAGTTTATCGCCAGGGTATTCTCATGGCTACACCTTC. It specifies CASSLSPGYSHGYTF.

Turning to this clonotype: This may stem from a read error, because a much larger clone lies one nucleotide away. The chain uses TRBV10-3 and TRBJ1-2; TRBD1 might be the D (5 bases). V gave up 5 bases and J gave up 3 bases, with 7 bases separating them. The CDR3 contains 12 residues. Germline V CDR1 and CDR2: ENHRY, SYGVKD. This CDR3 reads CAISTGDYGYTF. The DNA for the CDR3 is TGTGCCATCAGTACGGGGGACTATGGCTACACCTTC.

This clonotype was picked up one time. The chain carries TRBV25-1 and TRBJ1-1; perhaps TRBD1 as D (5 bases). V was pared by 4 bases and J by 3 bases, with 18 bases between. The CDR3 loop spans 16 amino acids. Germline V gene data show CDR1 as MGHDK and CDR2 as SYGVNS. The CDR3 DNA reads TGTGCCAGCAGTGCTTGGGAAGAGGGGCACTACACTGAAGCTTTCTTT. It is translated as CASSAWEEGHYTEAFF.

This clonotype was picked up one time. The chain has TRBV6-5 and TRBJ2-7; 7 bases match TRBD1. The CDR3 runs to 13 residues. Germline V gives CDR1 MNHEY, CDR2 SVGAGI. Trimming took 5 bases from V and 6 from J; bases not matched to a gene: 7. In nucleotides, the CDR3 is TGTGCCAGCAGTGAACGGTCAGGGGGCGAGCAGTACTTC. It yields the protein CASSERSGGEQYF.

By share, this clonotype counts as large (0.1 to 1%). This chain's CDR3 is CASSYSQGSLAFF. CDR3 sequence (DNA): TGTGCCAGCAGTTACTCGCAGGGCAGTCTGGCTTTCTTT. The V and J genes are TRBV6-5 and TRBJ1-1; possible D gene TRBD1, 5 bases. The V end lost 0 bases, the J end lost 11 bases, and 13 bases lay between the germline ends. CDR1 and CDR2 from the germline V gene are MNHEY and SVGAGI. The CDR3 length is 13 residues.

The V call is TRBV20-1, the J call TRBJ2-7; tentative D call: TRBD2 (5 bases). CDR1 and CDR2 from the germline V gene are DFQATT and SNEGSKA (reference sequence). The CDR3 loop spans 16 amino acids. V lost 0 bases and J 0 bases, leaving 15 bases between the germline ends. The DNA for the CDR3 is TGCAGTGCTAGAGATGAGGAGCCGGGGAGCTCCTACGAGCAGTACTTC. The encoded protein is CSARDEEPGSSYEQYF.

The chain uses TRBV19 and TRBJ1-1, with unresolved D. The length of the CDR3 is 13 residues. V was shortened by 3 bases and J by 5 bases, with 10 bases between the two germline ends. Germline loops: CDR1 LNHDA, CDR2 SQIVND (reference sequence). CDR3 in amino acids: CASSINLETEAFF. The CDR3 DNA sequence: TGTGCCAGTAGTATTAATTTGGAAACTGAAGCTTTCTTT.

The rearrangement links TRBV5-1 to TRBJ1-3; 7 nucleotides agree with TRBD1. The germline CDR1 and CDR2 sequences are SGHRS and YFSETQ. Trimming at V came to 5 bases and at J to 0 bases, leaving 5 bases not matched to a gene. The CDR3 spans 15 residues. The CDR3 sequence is CASRPGTDSGNTIYF. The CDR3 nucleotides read TGCGCCAGCAGACCCGGGACAGACTCTGGAAACACCATATATTTT.

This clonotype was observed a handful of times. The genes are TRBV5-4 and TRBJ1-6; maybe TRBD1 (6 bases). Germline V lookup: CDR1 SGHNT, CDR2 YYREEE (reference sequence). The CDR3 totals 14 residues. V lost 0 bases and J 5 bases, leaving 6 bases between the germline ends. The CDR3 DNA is TGTGCCAGCAGCTTGGGACAGGATAATTCACCCCTCCACTTT. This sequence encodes CASSLGQDNSPLHF.

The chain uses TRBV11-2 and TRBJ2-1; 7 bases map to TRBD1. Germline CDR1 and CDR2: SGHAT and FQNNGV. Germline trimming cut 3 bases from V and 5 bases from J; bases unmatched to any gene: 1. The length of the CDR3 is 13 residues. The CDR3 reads CASSLGQNNEQFF. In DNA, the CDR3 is TGTGCCAGCAGCTTGGGACAGAACAATGAGCAGTTCTTC.

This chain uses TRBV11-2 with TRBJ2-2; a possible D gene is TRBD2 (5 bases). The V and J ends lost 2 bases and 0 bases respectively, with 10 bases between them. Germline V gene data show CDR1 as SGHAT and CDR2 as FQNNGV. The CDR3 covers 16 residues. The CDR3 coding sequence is TGTGCCAGCAGCTTACCCCTAGCACCGAACACCGGGGAGCTGTTTTTT. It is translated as CASSLPLAPNTGELFF.

The CDR3 here is CASSLARGVSSGNTIYF. DNA of the CDR3: TGTGCCAGCAGCTTAGCGAGAGGGGTTAGCTCTGGAAACACCATATATTTT. The rearrangement links TRBV7-9 to TRBJ1-3, with a possible D match to TRBD1 (5 bases). Between the trimmed V and J ends, which lost 0 bases and 0 bases, there was a span of 12 bases. This CDR3 comprises 17 residues. Germline V lookup: CDR1 SEHNR, CDR2 FQNEAQ (reference sequence).

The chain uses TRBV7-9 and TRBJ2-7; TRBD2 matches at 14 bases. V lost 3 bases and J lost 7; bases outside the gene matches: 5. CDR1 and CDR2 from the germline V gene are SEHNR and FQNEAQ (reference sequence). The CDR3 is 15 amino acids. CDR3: CASSFRGLAGEEQYF. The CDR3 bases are TGTGCCAGCAGCTTCAGGGGACTAGCGGGGGAAGAGCAGTACTTC.

CDR3 DNA sequence: TGCAGTGCTAGAGATTTAGGACAGTACGCTAACTATGGCTACACCTTC. This sequence encodes CSARDLGQYANYGYTF. The chain uses TRBV20-1 and TRBJ1-2; possible D gene TRBD1, 6 bases. Trimming took 0 bases from V and 0 from J, leaving 14 bases between them. Germline CDR1 is DFQATT and CDR2 is SNEGSKA (reference sequence). The CDR3 length is 16 residues.

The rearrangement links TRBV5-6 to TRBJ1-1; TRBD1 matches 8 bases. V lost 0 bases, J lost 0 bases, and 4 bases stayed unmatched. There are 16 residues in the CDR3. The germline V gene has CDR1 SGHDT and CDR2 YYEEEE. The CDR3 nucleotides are TGTGCCAGCAGCTTGGACAGGGGGAACATGAACACTGAAGCTTTCTTT. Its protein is CASSLDRGNMNTEAFF.

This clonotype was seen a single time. The DNA of the CDR3 is TGCAGTGCGGTAGACAGCTCCTACGAGCAGTACTTCTGGGCCGGGCGCACGATGAAAAAACTGTTTTTT. Its protein product is CSAVDSSYEQYFWAGRTMKKLFF. V is TRBV20-1 and J is TRBJ1-4; the D gene is possibly TRBD1 (5 bases). V lost 6 bases and J lost 9, with 47 bases in between. Germline V gene lookup returns CDR1 DFQATT and CDR2 SNEGSKA (reference sequence). This CDR3 contains 23 residues.

The CDR3 region has the DNA TGTGCCAGCAGTTTAGGGCACAATGAGCAGTTCTTC. It encodes CASSLGHNEQFF. The rearrangement links TRBV28 to TRBJ2-1; no reliable D call. This CDR3 has 12 residues. The V end was cut by 2 bases, the J end by 5 bases, with 4 bases between. Germline CDR1 reads MDHEN; CDR2 reads SYDVKM.

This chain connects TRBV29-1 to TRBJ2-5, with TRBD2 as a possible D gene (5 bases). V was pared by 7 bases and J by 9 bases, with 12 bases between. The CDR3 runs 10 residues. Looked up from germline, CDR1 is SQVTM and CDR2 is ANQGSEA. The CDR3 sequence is CSGSNGAQYF. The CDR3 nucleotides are TGCAGCGGATCAAACGGGGCCCAGTACTTC.

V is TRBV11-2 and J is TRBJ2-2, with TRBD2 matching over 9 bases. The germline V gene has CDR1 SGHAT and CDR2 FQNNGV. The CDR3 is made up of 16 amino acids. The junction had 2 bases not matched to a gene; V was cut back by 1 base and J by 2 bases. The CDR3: CASSLGLAANTGELFF. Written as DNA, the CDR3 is TGTGCCAGCAGCTTAGGACTAGCGGCCAACACCGGGGAGCTGTTTTTT.

The CDR3 spells CASSPTAADTQYF. DNA for the CDR3: TGCGCCAGCAGCCCCACCGCCGCAGATACGCAGTATTTT. The chain combines TRBV10-1 with TRBJ2-3; D gene unclear. Trimming took 6 bases from V and 4 from J, leaving 11 bases between them. Germline V gene lookup returns CDR1 WNHNN and CDR2 SYGVQD (reference sequence). CDR3 length: 13 amino acids.

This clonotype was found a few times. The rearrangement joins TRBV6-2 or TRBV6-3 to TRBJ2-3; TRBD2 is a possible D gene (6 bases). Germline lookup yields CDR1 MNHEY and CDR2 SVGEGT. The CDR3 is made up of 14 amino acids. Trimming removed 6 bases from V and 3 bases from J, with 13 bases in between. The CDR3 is CASRLGGGTDTQYF. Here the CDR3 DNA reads TGTGCCAGCAGGCTAGGAGGAGGGACAGATACGCAGTATTTT.

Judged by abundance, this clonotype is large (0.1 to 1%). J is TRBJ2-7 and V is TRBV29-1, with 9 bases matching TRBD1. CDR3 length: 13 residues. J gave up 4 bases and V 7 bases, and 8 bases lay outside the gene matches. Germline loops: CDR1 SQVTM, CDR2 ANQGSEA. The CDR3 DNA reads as TGCAGCGCTACCGGACAGGGGTGGTACGAGCAGTACTTC. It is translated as CSATGQGWYEQYF.

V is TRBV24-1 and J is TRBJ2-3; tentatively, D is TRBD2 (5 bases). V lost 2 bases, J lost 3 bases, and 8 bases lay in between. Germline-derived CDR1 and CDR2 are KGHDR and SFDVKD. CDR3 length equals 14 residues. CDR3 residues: CATSDSRATDTQYF. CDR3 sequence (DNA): TGTGCCACCAGTGATTCGAGGGCTACAGATACGCAGTATTTT.